A single sample is the source of the 20 T cell receptor beta chains below, sequenced in a study of shared clonotypes between healthy human individuals. CD8 cells classed as naive were CD45RO-negative and positively selected for CCR7, excluding terminally differentiated effector memory CD45RA+ cells. Sequencing used immunoSEQ multiplex PCR; TCRdb keeps in-frame clones, though not all of them. The sample includes fewer than 1 million clones, about 97% of them seen just once. Sequencing input: naive CD8+ T cells sorted from blood. Receptor source: a man aged 25 to 40 in good health.

The genes are TRBV6-5 and TRBJ2-1; 8 bases agree with TRBD1. From germline, CDR1 is MNHEY and CDR2 SVGAGI. V shed 4 bases and J 9 bases; nucleotides not matched to a gene: 8. This CDR3 spans 14 amino acids. CDR3: CASSFRTGMGEQFF. The CDR3 DNA is TGTGCCAGCAGTTTCAGGACAGGGATGGGTGAGCAGTTCTTC.

In the case of this clone: This same CDR3 is encoded by further DNA sequences in the sample. The J gene is TRBJ2-1, the V gene TRBV6-5; D is possibly TRBD1 (5 bases). Trimming took off 6 bases at V and 4 bases at J, with 7 bases between the two ends. This CDR3 contains 12 residues. Germline values: CDR1 MNHEY, CDR2 SVGAGI. The CDR3 sequence is CASRGVYNEQFF. The CDR3 nucleotides read TGTGCCAGCAGAGGGGTGTACAATGAGCAGTTCTTC.

The gene calls are TRBV27 and TRBJ1-2; D call uncertain. Germline assignment: CDR1 MNHEY and CDR2 SMNVEV (reference sequence). CDR3 size: 14 residues. V lost 5 bases and J lost 2, with 12 bases in between. CDR3 loop: CASSPKNVNYGYTF. For the CDR3, the DNA is TGTGCCAGCAGTCCAAAGAACGTAAACTATGGCTACACCTTC.

The gene calls are TRBV7-9 and TRBJ2-7; the D call may be TRBD1 or TRBD2 (5 bases each). Germline V CDR1 and CDR2: SEHNR, FQNEAQ (reference sequence). V was trimmed by 5 bases and J by 1 base, leaving 15 bases between them. This CDR3 comprises 15 residues. CDR3 nucleotide sequence: TGTGCCAGCAGCCCTCGTTGGGACCGATCCTACGAGCAGTACTTC. Protein sequence: CASSPRWDRSYEQYF.

The V gene is TRBV27, the J gene TRBJ2-3, with a tentative D call TRBD2 (5 bases). Germline assignment: CDR1 MNHEY and CDR2 SMNVEV (reference sequence). V was clipped by 0 bases and J by 6 bases, with 16 bases between them. The CDR3 is 16 residues long. The CDR3 here is CASSLSGGRGWDTQYF. The DNA of the CDR3 is TGTGCCAGCAGTTTATCCGGCGGCAGAGGGTGGGATACGCAGTATTTT.

Note on this clone: The same CDR3 arises from other DNA sequences in this sample as well. This sequence joins TRBV4-1 and TRBJ2-1, with D hard to call. The germline gives CDR1 MGHRA, CDR2 YSYEKL. This CDR3 is built from 12 residues. The V and J ends lost 3 bases and 8 bases respectively, with 8 bases between them. CDR3 loop: CASSQVGDEQFF. CDR3 sequence (DNA): TGCGCCAGCAGCCAGGTTGGAGATGAGCAGTTCTTC.

The chain carries TRBV29-1 and TRBJ1-1; possibly TRBD1 for D (5 bases). Germline V gene sequence: CDR1 SQVTM, CDR2 ANQGSEA. V was trimmed by 2 bases and J by 3 bases, leaving 10 bases between them. CDR3 length equals 13 residues. DNA for the CDR3: TGCAGCGTTGAAACGGGGGGGGACACTGAAGCTTTCTTT. Amino acid sequence: CSVETGGDTEAFF.

The rearrangement uses TRBV25-1 and TRBJ1-5, with D perhaps matching TRBD1 (5 bases). The V end lost 1 base, the J end lost 9 bases, and 10 bases lay between the germline ends. Per germline, CDR1 MGHDK and CDR2 SYGVNS. There are 13 residues in the CDR3. CDR3 sequence: CASSESHQGPQHF. CDR3 coding DNA: TGTGCCAGCAGTGAATCGCATCAGGGGCCCCAGCATTTT.

This sequence joins TRBV5-1 and TRBJ2-7; TRBD1 or TRBD2 may be the D gene (5 bases each). Germline CDR1 reads SGHRS; CDR2 reads YFSETQ. CDR3 length: 14 residues. Between the trimmed V and J ends, which lost 4 bases and 5 bases, there was a span of 16 bases. The CDR3 reads CASSPAGTPNEQYF. The CDR3 coding sequence is TGCGCCAGCAGCCCCGCCGGGACGCCCAACGAGCAGTACTTC.

The V and J genes are TRBV7-6 and TRBJ2-7; 11 bases match TRBD2. This CDR3 spans 16 amino acids. Germline V gene lookup returns CDR1 SGHVS and CDR2 FNYEAQ. V shed 5 bases, J shed 4 bases, and the junction held 10 bases outside the gene matches. This chain's CDR3 is CASSLSGTSGGYEQYF. CDR3 nucleotide sequence: TGTGCCAGCAGCCTCTCCGGGACTAGCGGTGGATACGAGCAGTACTTC.

V usage is TRBV29-1 and J usage is TRBJ2-1, with D perhaps TRBD1 (6 bases). Per germline, CDR1 SQVTM and CDR2 ANQGSEA. The CDR3 contains 14 residues. Trimming removed 7 bases from V and 3 bases from J, with 16 bases in between. CDR3 protein: CSARDQGYYNEQFF. The CDR3 DNA is TGCAGCGCCAGGGACCAGGGGTACTACAATGAGCAGTTCTTC.

The gene calls are TRBV6-5 and TRBJ2-7; D ambiguous. CDR1 and CDR2 (germline): MNHEY, SVGAGI. The CDR3 is made up of 12 amino acids. Deletions cut 7 bases from V and 4 bases from J, with 11 bases between. The CDR3 bases are TGTGCCAGCAAGGGTATTGGTTACGAGCAGTACTTC. This translates into CASKGIGYEQYF.

The chain couples TRBV7-9 to TRBJ1-1; 10 bases line up with TRBD1. Germline V gene sequence: CDR1 SEHNR, CDR2 FQNEAQ (reference sequence). The CDR3 totals 13 residues. The V segment lost 6 bases and the J segment 11 bases; nucleotides outside the gene matches: 9. The CDR3 nucleotides read TGTGCCAGCAGTTTTCCCGGGACAGGGGTGGCTTTCTTT. Its protein is CASSFPGTGVAFF.

The chain has TRBV29-1 and TRBJ2-1, with 9 bases fitting TRBD2. The germline CDR1 and CDR2 sequences are SQVTM and ANQGSEA. V lost 7 bases, J lost 7 bases, and 14 bases stayed unmatched. The length of the CDR3 is 15 residues. CDR3 bases: TGCAGCGCCTCACCTCTCGGGCGGGAGGGGAATGAGCAGTTCTTC. Translated: CSASPLGREGNEQFF.

The CDR3 region is CATGEIAGGLYNEQFF. The CDR3 DNA sequence: TGTGCCACCGGCGAGATAGCGGGAGGTCTCTACAATGAGCAGTTCTTC. The chain joins TRBV15 to TRBJ2-1; the match to TRBD2 covers 10 bases. Germline V lookup: CDR1 LNHNV, CDR2 YYDKDF (reference sequence). This CDR3 region has 16 residues. J gave up 3 bases and V 8 bases, and 10 bases lay outside the gene matches.

The chain links TRBV11-3 to TRBJ2-2, with D perhaps matching TRBD2 (5 bases). There are 16 residues in the CDR3. CDR1 and CDR2 (germline): SGHNT, YENEEA. V lost 2 bases to trimming and J lost 4 bases, with 14 bases between them. The CDR3: CASSLLLGRGTGELFF. CDR3 nucleotide sequence: TGTGCCAGCAGCTTACTTCTAGGACGGGGCACCGGGGAGCTGTTTTTT.

The chain combines TRBV27 with TRBJ1-5; no definite D call. The length of the CDR3 is 14 residues. CDR1 is MNHEY and CDR2 is SMNVEV in the germline V gene (reference sequence). The V end was cut by 5 bases, the J end by 0 bases, with 8 bases between. The CDR3 loop is CASSPVNSNQPQHF. CDR3 coding DNA: TGTGCCAGCAGTCCAGTTAATAGCAATCAGCCCCAGCATTTT.

The J gene is TRBJ2-7, the V gene TRBV27; maybe TRBD1 (6 bases). Trimming left V 6 bases short and J 3 bases short, with 18 bases between. Per germline, CDR1 MNHEY and CDR2 SMNVEV (reference sequence). This CDR3 is 15 amino acids long. CDR3 region: CASSPLHRVGYEQYF. The DNA for the CDR3 is TGTGCCAGCAGCCCCCTCCACAGGGTTGGCTACGAGCAGTACTTC.

The rearrangement uses TRBV4-1 and TRBJ2-7, with 11 bases aligning to TRBD1. Germline CDR1 MGHRA, CDR2 YSYEKL. The V and J ends lost 4 bases and 5 bases, in that order; junction bases with no gene match: 4. This CDR3 is built from 14 residues. DNA of the CDR3: TGCGCCAGCAGCCCGGGACAGGGGGTAAACGAGCAGTACTTC. Its translation is CASSPGQGVNEQYF.

The V and J genes are TRBV7-8 and TRBJ2-2; 9 bases fit TRBD1. The germline V gene encodes CDR1 SGHVS and CDR2 FQNEAQ. Trimming cost V 5 bases and J 0 bases; bases outside gene matches: 7. The CDR3 totals 17 residues. Written as DNA, the CDR3 is TGTGCCAGCAGCCGACCAAACAGGGGGCCGAACACCGGGGAGCTGTTTTTT. This sequence encodes CASSRPNRGPNTGELFF. Filled out from reference TRBV7-8 and TRBJ2-2, the complete variable domain reads GAGVSQSPRYKVAKRGQDVALRCDPISGHVSLFWYQQALGQGPEFLTYFQNEAQLDKSGLPSDRFFAERPEGSVSTLKIQRTQQEDSAVYLCASSRPNRGPNTGELFFGEGSRLTVL.